The clone carrying this TCR beta chain has a handful of counts. Its antigen is unidentified. The sample belongs to a study of response to subunit inactivated influenza vaccine. Study results and caveats: The authors suggested that every seasonal influenza vaccination recruits few new T cells.

This CDR3 has 15 amino acids. Germline V gene sequence: CDR1 SGHRS, CDR2 YFSETQ. Deletions cut 3 bases from V and 1 base from J, with 13 bases between. TCRdb recomputed calls from the RT-PCR reads with MiXCR, one row per CDR3 protein. The table includes a few hundred thousand distinct CDR3 sequences, 11% detected once. This sample comprised PBMCs from blood, obtained roughly 45 days after vaccination. This TCR was recovered from a man over 45 who received an inactivated influenza vaccine. The rearrangement links TRBV5-1 to TRBJ2-5, with D possibly matching TRBD2 (7 bases). Written as DNA, the CDR3 is TGCGCCAGCAGCTCTCCCGGGGGGCGCCAAGAGACCCAGTACTTC. Residues: CASSSPGGRQETQYF.